Listed below are T cell receptor beta chains from one sample, sequenced in a study of cytomegalovirus exposure and HLA in healthy donors. The method was immunoSEQ multiplex PCR; TCRdb's version includes in-frame clones alone and lacks a portion of them. The sample holds approximately 220,000 clones, over 80% seen once. Source material: PBMCs. The receptors were sampled from a boy aged 2-15 years in good health and CMV-seronegative. CDR3s include the opening cysteine and the closing phenylalanine or tryptophan. D genes are given only for firm matches. A row's size may be missing; if present it is once, few, many or a size class.

>.|.|TRBJ2-7|TRBV7-9
CASSYLGFEGKAEQYF
TGTGCCAGCAGCTACCTAGGGTTTGAGGGTAAGGCCGAGCAGTACTTC
>.|.|TRBJ1-4|TRBV2
CASSEKGWKLFF
TGTGCCAGCAGTGAGAAGGGGTGGAAACTGTTTTTT
>.|.|TRBJ2-1|TRBV7-9
CASSLMARGTYNEQFF
TGTGCCAGCAGCTTAATGGCGCGGGGCACCTACAATGAGCAGTTCTTC
>TRBD2|.|TRBJ2-3|TRBV29-1
CSVEELAGGDYTQYF
TGCAGCGTTGAAGAACTAGCGGGGGGCGACTATACGCAGTATTTT
>.|.|TRBJ1-1|TRBV5-6
CASSFLGVGTEAFF
TGTGCCAGCAGCTTTTTAGGGGTCGGAACTGAAGCTTTCTTT
>TRBD1|.|TRBJ1-6|TRBV19
CASSIGTAHSPLHF
TGTGCCAGTAGTATCGGGACAGCCCATTCACCCCTCCACTTT
>TRBD1|once|TRBJ2-3|TRBV7-9
CASSTDRRSTDTQYF
TGTGCCAGCAGCACGGACAGGCGATCAACAGATACGCAGTATTTT
>.|.|TRBJ1-2|TRBV6-6
CASSPQGGGYTF
TGTGCCAGCAGTCCGCAGGGTGGTGGCTACACCTTC
>.|few|TRBJ1-6|TRBV10-1
CASSGGDGSPLHF
TGCGCCAGCAGCGGAGGGGACGGTTCACCCCTCCACTTT
>TRBD2|few|TRBJ2-7|TRBV15
CATSRDRTSGSSHEQYF
TGTGCCACCAGCAGAGATAGGACTAGCGGGAGTAGCCACGAGCAGTACTTC
>.|.|TRBJ2-1|TRBV2
CASSETNGGEQFF
TGTGCCAGCAGTGAAACAAACGGGGGTGAGCAGTTCTTC
>.|once|TRBJ2-5|TRBV5-1
CASSLVTSEETQYF
TGCGCCAGCAGCTTGGTTACTAGTGAGGAGACCCAGTACTTC
>TRBD2|.|TRBJ2-1|TRBV19
CASRNIAGELYNEQFF
TGTGCCAGTAGAAACATAGCGGGAGAACTCTACAATGAGCAGTTCTTC
>TRBD2|.|TRBJ2-3|TRBV4-2
CASSQDVYGGRSTDTQYF
TGTGCCAGCAGCCAAGACGTTTACGGCGGGAGGAGCACAGATACGCAGTATTTT
>.|.|TRBJ1-1|TRBV2
CASSWDSRNTEAFF
TGTGCCAGCAGTTGGGACTCGAGGAACACTGAAGCTTTCTTT
>.|.|TRBJ1-6|TRBV15
CATSRLGHGSPLHF
TGTGCCACCAGCAGGCTAGGACACGGATCACCCCTCCACTTT
>.|.|TRBJ1-5|TRBV15
CATSRGRGQPQHF
TGTGCCACCAGCAGAGGGCGCGGTCAGCCCCAGCATTTT
>TRBD2|.|TRBJ2-3|TRBV2
CASSGASGGPTDTQYF
TGTGCCAGCAGTGGGGCTAGCGGGGGCCCCACAGATACGCAGTATTTT
>TRBD1|.|TRBJ1-2|TRBV6-4
CASSDDFRGRGNASGYTF
TGTGCCAGCAGTGACGATTTTCGAGGCAGGGGGAACGCTAGTGGCTACACCTTC
>TRBD1|.|TRBJ1-3|TRBV7-9
CSSSWDRAGNTIYF
TGTTCCAGCAGCTGGGACAGGGCTGGAAACACCATATATTTT
>TRBD1|.|TRBJ2-7|TRBV5-1
CASSAPGQGFNEQYF
TGCGCCAGCAGCGCTCCGGGACAGGGGTTTAACGAGCAGTACTTC
>.|.|TRBJ1-5|TRBV28
CASRTLFASNQPQHF
TGTGCCAGCAGGACACTCTTCGCGAGCAATCAGCCCCAGCATTTT
>.|.|TRBJ2-3|TRBV4-1
CASSQAPGHLSTDTQYF
TGCGCCAGCAGCCAAGCCCCGGGACATCTTAGCACAGATACGCAGTATTTT
>.|.|TRBJ1-2|TRBV5-6
CASSFSGGSGYTF
TGTGCCAGCAGCTTCTCCGGAGGGTCCGGCTACACCTTC
>TRBD1|.|TRBJ2-1|TRBV14
CASSETGAGNEQFF
TGTGCCAGCAGTGAGACAGGGGCCGGGAATGAGCAGTTCTTC
>.|.|TRBJ1-1|TRBV5-5
CASSSQGVSEAFF
TGTGCCAGCAGCTCACAAGGGGTTTCTGAAGCTTTCTTT
>TRBD2|once|TRBJ2-3|TRBV9
CASSGPSGGALGTQYF
TGTGCCAGCAGCGGACCTAGCGGGGGGGCCCTCGGAACGCAGTATTTT
>.|.|TRBJ1-2|TRBV6-1
CASSDRVYGYTF
TGTGCCAGCAGTGACAGGGTCTATGGCTACACCTTC
>TRBD1|.|TRBJ1-2|TRBV9
CASSTRTGSYGYTF
TGTGCCAGCAGCACCCGGACAGGTTCCTATGGCTACACCTTC
>.|.|TRBJ2-7|TRBV6-5
CASSYVGQTGSVEQYF
TGTGCCAGCAGTTACGTGGGCCAAACAGGGAGCGTCGAGCAGTACTTC
>.|.|TRBJ2-2|TRBV12-5
CASLIGALNTGELFF
TGTGCTAGTCTTATAGGGGCCCTGAACACCGGGGAGCTGTTTTTT
>TRBD2|.|TRBJ2-1|TRBV29-1
CSGGVSGTGEQFF
TGCAGCGGGGGGGTGAGCGGGACCGGTGAGCAGTTCTTC
>TRBD2|once|TRBJ2-7|TRBV28
CASSFKNGREVSYEQYF
TGTGCCAGCAGTTTTAAGAATGGGCGGGAGGTCTCCTACGAGCAGTACTTC
>.|.|TRBJ2-3|TRBV7-9
CASSPGDSDTQYF
TGTGCCAGCAGCCCGGGGGATTCAGATACGCAGTATTTT
>.|.|TRBJ1-3|TRBV14
CASSPPGLISGNTIYF
TGTGCCAGCAGCCCTCCGGGTTTGATCTCTGGAAACACCATATATTTT
>.|.|TRBJ2-1|TRBV4-1
CASSLGLYNEQFF
TGCGCCAGCAGCCTGGGACTTTACAATGAGCAGTTCTTC
>TRBD1|.|TRBJ1-2|TRBV4-1
CASSQVSNRGQGYYGYTF
TGCGCCAGCAGCCAAGTCTCGAATCGGGGACAGGGGTACTATGGCTACACCTTC
>.|.|TRBJ2-3|TRBV6-4
CASSAFQVSSTDTQYF
TGTGCCAGCAGTGCTTTCCAGGTCTCTAGCACAGATACGCAGTATTTT
>.|.|TRBJ2-7|TRBV7-9
CASSLDLGNEQYF
TGTGCCAGCAGCTTAGATCTCGGGAACGAGCAGTACTTC
>TRBD1|once|TRBJ2-7|TRBV5-1
CASSHTTGGSYEQYF
TGCGCCAGCAGCCACACGACAGGGGGCTCCTACGAGCAGTACTTC
>.|.|TRBJ2-1|TRBV7-7
CASGTDSNEQFF
TGTGCTAGCGGAACGGACAGCAATGAGCAGTTCTTC
>.|.|TRBJ2-5|TRBV19
CASSIVAGSQETQYF
TGTGCCAGTAGTATAGTGGCGGGATCACAAGAGACCCAGTACTTC
>TRBD1|.|TRBJ2-7|TRBV14
CASSQAIGQGAESYEQYF
TGTGCCAGCAGCCAAGCTATTGGACAGGGGGCCGAGTCCTACGAGCAGTACTTC
>TRBD1|.|TRBJ2-7|TRBV28
CASRDRDRSESEQYF
TGTGCCAGCAGGGACCGGGACAGATCTGAGTCCGAGCAGTACTTC
>TRBD2|once|TRBJ2-3|TRBV6-6
CASSLLAGVPTDTQYF
TGTGCCAGCAGTCTTCTAGCGGGGGTTCCCACAGATACGCAGTATTTT
>.|.|TRBJ1-5|TRBV10-1
CASRNGTGGHHHF
TGCGCCAGCAGGAACGGTACAGGCGGACACCACCATTTT
>TRBD2|.|TRBJ2-5|TRBV6-5
CASRSLAGGETQYF
TGTGCCAGCAGGTCCCTAGCGGGAGGAGAGACCCAGTACTTC
>.|.|TRBJ2-7|TRBV5-1
CASSFRLEAYEQYF
TGCGCCAGCAGCTTCCGACTGGAAGCCTACGAGCAGTACTTC
>TRBD1|.|TRBJ1-2|TRBV6-5
CASSYGDRAYGYTF
TGTGCCAGCAGTTACGGGGACAGGGCCTATGGCTACACCTTC
>.|.|TRBJ2-1|TRBV11-2
CASSQTTMEQFF
TGTGCCAGCAGCCAAACCACAATGGAGCAGTTCTTC
>TRBD1|.|TRBJ2-3|TRBV5-1
CASSPGQITDTQYF
TGCGCCAGCAGCCCGGGACAGATCACAGATACGCAGTATTTT
>.|.|TRBJ2-3|TRBV2
CASSGVDTQYF
TGTGCCAGCAGTGGCGTAGATACGCAGTATTTT